Below are 3 T cell receptor beta chains sequenced from a single sample in a study of T cell responses to AZD1222 COVID-19 vaccine. Produced via immunoSEQ multiplex PCR; TCRdb's table is partial and in-frame only. The repertoire holds about 180,000 clones, with approximately 95% as singletons. The sample here was peripheral blood, taken 28 days after the second dose of the MenACWY control vaccine. The receptor source for this set is an adult who received the MenACWY meningococcal vaccine as a control.

J is TRBJ1-1 and V is TRBV5-1; 8 positions agree with TRBD1. Trimming cost V 1 base and J 1 base; bases outside gene matches: 9. The CDR3 covers 17 residues. Germline CDR1 is SGHRS and CDR2 is YFSETQ. This CDR3 is CASSLRTGQIPNTEAFF. The CDR3 bases are TGCGCCAGCAGCTTGCGGACAGGGCAGATTCCGAACACTGAAGCTTTCTTT.

V gene TRBV3-1 (or the pseudogene TRBV3-2) combines with J gene TRBJ1-6; a weak D match, TRBD1 (6 bases). With 3 bases removed from V and 5 bases from J, the gap between germline ends came to 14 bases. CDR3 length equals 16 residues. Germline CDR1 is LGHDT and CDR2 is YNNKEL (reference sequence). The CDR3 spells CASSQDLTGHNSPLHF. DNA of the CDR3: TGTGCCAGCAGCCAGGACTTGACAGGACATAATTCACCCCTCCACTTT.

The V and J genes are TRBV6-5 and TRBJ1-5; D remains unclear. The V end lost 6 bases, the J end lost 7 bases, and 10 bases lay between the germline ends. Per the germline V gene, CDR1 is MNHEY and CDR2 is SVGAGI. This CDR3 is built from 12 residues. DNA of the CDR3: TGTGCCAGCAGGGGAACAACGCAGCCCCAGCATTTT. Amino acid sequence: CASRGTTQPQHF.